This entry concerns a single T cell receptor beta chain. The data were produced by immunoSEQ multiplex PCR, yet TCRdb's version contains in-frame clones alone and is incomplete. Among about 50,000 clones listed, approximately 89% were seen once. The nonmyeloablative bone marrow transplants came from related graft donors, with transient mixed chimerism. The sample comes from a study of Tregs in tolerant kidney transplant recipients. This CDR3 spans 11 amino acids. Germline CDR1 reads LNHDA; CDR2 reads SQIVND (reference sequence). Trimming removed 3 bases from V and 8 bases from J, with 6 bases in between.

The receptor comes from a human patient who received a combined kidney and bone marrow transplant. Some T cells may be transferred from the graft donor. The starting material was CD8+ T cells from blood (PBMCs), obtained 12 months after the transplant. This chain joins TRBV19 and TRBJ2-3, with D unclear. The DNA for the CDR3 is TGTGCCAGTAGTATGCGAGGTACGCAGTATTTT. Its protein product is CASSMRGTQYF.